These 28 T cell receptor beta chains came from one sample sequenced in a study of cytomegalovirus exposure and HLA in healthy donors (dated by TCRdb to about 2017). Libraries were made using the immunoSEQ multiplex PCR assay. The multiplex PCR relied on a mix of 60 forward primers for TCR Vbeta segments and 13 reverse primers for TCR Jbeta segments. Entries here come from immuneACCESS through TCRdb and include only in-frame sequences with V and J called. Some clones fail to appear in such tables; in the studies checked, an unresolved V gene covers under half of the shortfall, and the cause of the remainder is unknown. Counted in this sample were approximately 89,000 clones; around 85% of them appeared once. The ten most abundant clones make up about 7.2% of the sample. Material for sequencing was PBMCs. These receptors came from a middle-aged man in good health and CMV-seropositive.

This chain joins TRBV10-3 and TRBJ1-2; 8 positions agree with TRBD1. The ends lost 2 bases at V and 3 bases at J; junction bases unmatched: 11. This CDR3 is built from 17 residues. Germline V CDR1 and CDR2: ENHRY, SYGVKD. The chain's CDR3 is CAISEPRQGHFYYGYTF. The DNA for the CDR3 is TGTGCCATCAGTGAGCCCCGACAGGGGCATTTTTACTATGGCTACACCTTC.

For the CDR3, the DNA is TGTGCCAGCAGCCGGGAGGTCGCGCAGTACTTC. Protein product: CASSREVAQYF. The J gene is TRBJ2-7, the V gene TRBV5-5; 7 bases match TRBD2. The CDR3 is 11 amino acids. The V gene end was trimmed by 4 bases and the J gene end by 9 bases; junction bases not matched to a gene: 4. CDR1 and CDR2 (germline): SGHKS, YYEKEE (reference sequence).

This rearrangement joins TRBV27 to TRBJ2-5, with 13 positions matching TRBD2. Trimming removed 5 bases from V and 11 bases from J; junction bases left unmatched: 23. The CDR3 totals 19 residues. Germline CDR1 MNHEY, CDR2 SMNVEV (reference sequence). CDR3 nucleotide sequence: TGTGCCAGCAGTGCCCCGGGACTAGCGGGGAAAATCGCCCGGGAGGAGCAGTACTTC. Its translation is CASSAPGLAGKIAREEQYF.

This clone has only a few counts. DNA of the CDR3: TGTGCCAGCAGACCAGACAGGCCGAACACCGGGGAGCTGTTTTTT. It translates to CASRPDRPNTGELFF. The chain couples TRBV6-5 to TRBJ2-2, with D possibly TRBD1 on 6 matching bases. Germline CDR1 MNHEY, CDR2 SVGAGI. V shed 6 bases and J shed 0 bases, with 11 bases lying between them. The CDR3 totals 15 residues.

This rearrangement joins TRBV19 to TRBJ2-7; 9 bases match TRBD1. In germline, CDR1 is LNHDA, CDR2 SQIVND (reference sequence). The CDR3 length is 15 residues. The junction had 6 bases not matched to a gene; V was cut back by 6 bases and J by 0 bases. CDR3 residues: CASRPGQGSSYEQYF. Here the CDR3 DNA reads TGTGCCAGTAGACCGGGACAGGGCAGCTCCTACGAGCAGTACTTC.

This chain uses TRBV19 with TRBJ1-5, with D hard to call. The CDR3 runs 12 residues. Trimming stripped 7 bases from V and 4 bases from J, with 8 bases between. Germline CDR1 reads LNHDA; CDR2 reads SQIVND (reference sequence). This CDR3 is CASTRANQPQHF. CDR3 in DNA: TGTGCCAGTACGCGGGCAAATCAGCCCCAGCATTTT.

This chain connects TRBV7-2 to TRBJ2-3, with 7 bases identical to TRBD2. This CDR3 region has 17 residues. Losses at the gene ends were 1 base for V and 7 bases for J; bases not matched to a gene: 14. CDR1 and CDR2 from the germline V gene are SGHTA and FQGNSA. The CDR3 coding sequence is TGTGCCAGCAGCTTAGAAGGGAGGGCCCTACAACGGAATACGCAGTATTTT. This sequence encodes CASSLEGRALQRNTQYF.

The chain couples TRBV7-6 to TRBJ2-5, with 8 positions matching TRBD2. The CDR3 length is 13 residues. The J segment lost 2 bases and the V segment lost 5 bases, leaving 1 base of the junction unmatched. CDR1 SGHVS and CDR2 FNYEAQ come from the germline V gene. This CDR3 reads CASSRGRQETQYF. CDR3 in DNA: TGTGCCAGCAGCCGCGGGAGGCAAGAGACCCAGTACTTC.

This clone was seen a single time. This chain links TRBV5-1 with TRBJ2-1, with 12 bases aligning to TRBD1. The CDR3 is made up of 16 amino acids. V lost 4 bases, J lost 5 bases, and 7 bases stayed unmatched. CDR1 and CDR2 from the germline V gene are SGHRS and YFSETQ. The CDR3 sequence: CASSPGTGGRDNEQFF. The CDR3, as DNA: TGCGCCAGCAGCCCTGGGACAGGGGGCAGGGACAATGAGCAGTTCTTC. Looking up the rest from reference TRBV5-1 and TRBJ2-1 gives the full variable domain: KAGVTQTPRYLIKTRGQQVTLSCSPISGHRSVSWYQQTPGQGLQFLFEYFSETQRNKGNFPGRFSGRQFSNSRSEMNVSTLELGDSALYLCASSPGTGGRDNEQFFGPGTRLTVL.

The J gene is TRBJ1-1, the V gene TRBV29-1, with a tentative D call TRBD1 (5 bases). This CDR3 region has 14 residues. V lost 3 bases and J 11 bases, leaving 22 bases between the germline ends. CDR1 is SQVTM, CDR2 ANQGSEA, per germline. The CDR3 loop is CSVDHASPSGKAFF. The CDR3, as DNA: TGCAGCGTTGACCATGCCAGCCCCTCAGGGAAGGCTTTCTTT.

A single count supports this clone. The chain joins TRBV11-1 to TRBJ2-1, with a tentative D call TRBD2 (6 bases). Germline-derived CDR1 and CDR2 are SGHAT and FQDESV (reference sequence). V was cut by 0 bases and J by 6 bases, with 9 bases left in between. This CDR3 has 14 residues. In nucleotides, the CDR3 is TGTGCCAGCAGCTTAGCGTCCGGGGGCAATGAGCAGTTCTTC. Residues: CASSLASGGNEQFF. Looking up the rest from reference TRBV11-1 and TRBJ2-1 gives the full variable domain: EAEVAQSPRYKITEKSQAVAFWCDPISGHATLYWYRQILGQGPELLVQFQDESVVDDSQLPKDRFSAERLKGVDSTLKIQPAELGDSAMYLCASSLASGGNEQFFGPGTRLTVL.

The chain recombines TRBV6-1 with TRBJ2-1; D gene ambiguous. Germline V gene lookup returns CDR1 MNHNS and CDR2 SASEGT. Trimming cost V 6 bases and J 5 bases, with 11 bases left between them. The CDR3 length is 13 residues. The CDR3 sequence is CASSHMSHNEQFF. The DNA for the CDR3 is TGTGCCAGCAGCCATATGAGCCACAATGAGCAGTTCTTC.

The V gene is TRBV28, the J gene TRBJ1-5; TRBD1 matches at 9 bases. Germline CDR1 reads MDHEN; CDR2 reads SYDVKM. V lost 6 bases, J lost 6 bases, and 6 bases stayed unmatched. The CDR3 loop spans 14 amino acids. The CDR3 protein is CASRNRGPVQPQHF. CDR3 DNA sequence: TGTGCCAGCAGGAACAGGGGGCCCGTTCAGCCCCAGCATTTT.

This rearrangement joins TRBV28 to TRBJ1-1, with D unclear. The CDR3 has 13 residues. Trimming took 4 bases from V and 1 from J, leaving 7 bases between them. Germline V gene data show CDR1 as MDHEN and CDR2 as SYDVKM. The CDR3 DNA is TGTGCCAGCAGTTCTGGGAGGAACACTGAAGCTTTCTTT. Translation: CASSSGRNTEAFF.

The rearrangement joins TRBV5-4 to TRBJ1-2; 7 positions agree with TRBD1. Germline-derived CDR1 and CDR2 are SGHNT and YYREEE (reference sequence). The CDR3 has 15 residues. V lost 4 bases to trimming and J lost 4 bases; unmatched junction nucleotides: 10. CDR3 residues: CASSPPEQGRYGYTF. DNA of the CDR3: TGTGCCAGCAGCCCCCCCGAACAGGGGCGCTATGGCTACACCTTC.

This rearrangement joins TRBV10-1 to TRBJ2-7; the match to TRBD2 covers 8 bases. CDR3 length equals 15 residues. Trimming took 0 bases from V and 3 from J; bases not matched to a gene: 4. Germline-derived CDR1 and CDR2 are WNHNN and SYGVQD (reference sequence). The DNA of the CDR3 is TGCGCCAGCAGTGAGTCTTTTAGCGGGGTCTACGAGCAGTACTTC. Its protein product is CASSESFSGVYEQYF.

This clone was seen more than once but under ten times. The rearrangement joins TRBV28 to TRBJ1-5; D is possibly TRBD1 (5 bases). Germline loops: CDR1 MDHEN, CDR2 SYDVKM. The V end lost 4 bases, the J end lost 9 bases, and 10 bases lay between the germline ends. This CDR3 comprises 12 residues. The CDR3 DNA reads TGTGCCAGCAGTTCGACCGGGGGGCCCCAGCATTTT. It specifies CASSSTGGPQHF.

V gene TRBV4-1 combines with J gene TRBJ2-5, with a possible D match to TRBD2 (6 bases). Trimming stripped 5 bases from V and 4 bases from J, with 17 bases between. This CDR3 region has 15 residues. Germline CDR1 and CDR2: MGHRA and YSYEKL. CDR3 residues: CASSGGTGRRETQYF. For the CDR3, the DNA is TGCGCCAGCAGCGGAGGGACCGGACGACGAGAGACCCAGTACTTC.

The V and J genes are TRBV28 and TRBJ1-6; D possibly corresponds to TRBD1 (6 bases). With 6 bases removed from V and 7 bases from J, the gap between germline ends came to 16 bases. This CDR3 is built from 15 residues. Germline lookup yields CDR1 MDHEN and CDR2 SYDVKM. The CDR3 DNA is TGTGCCAGCAGCCAACAGGGTTCTATCAATTCACCCCTCCACTTT. Translating it yields CASSQQGSINSPLHF.

V is TRBV5-1 and J is TRBJ1-3; 7 nucleotides match TRBD1. This CDR3 comprises 15 residues. Germline V gene sequence: CDR1 SGHRS, CDR2 YFSETQ. V was pared by 3 bases and J by 0 bases, with 3 bases of the junction left unmatched. CDR3 DNA: TGCGCCAGCAGCTCATCAGGGGGCTCTGGAAACACCATATATTTT. As protein: CASSSSGGSGNTIYF.

This chain joins TRBV2 and TRBJ1-5; D is unresolved. The germline V and J ends were trimmed by 4 bases and 4 bases, with 8 bases remaining between them. The CDR3 sequence is 13 residues long. The germline CDR1 and CDR2 sequences are SNHLY and FYNNEI. The CDR3 here is CASSGQLNQPQHF. The CDR3 nucleotides read TGTGCCAGCAGTGGCCAGTTAAATCAGCCCCAGCATTTT.

The V gene is TRBV9, the J gene TRBJ1-1, with D uncertain. V shed 3 bases and J shed 9 bases, with 6 bases lying between them. Germline loops: CDR1 SGDLS, CDR2 YYNGEE. The CDR3 runs to 10 residues. CDR3 in DNA: TGTGCCAGCAGCGACACAAAAGCTTTCTTT. It specifies CASSDTKAFF.

The chain joins TRBV11-3 to TRBJ2-1; TRBD1 agrees at 8 bases. V shed 1 base, J shed 6 bases, and the junction held 2 bases outside the gene matches. The CDR3 loop spans 14 amino acids. Germline V gene lookup returns CDR1 SGHNT and CDR2 YENEEA. CDR3 amino acids: CASSLVGTGNEQFF. Written as DNA, the CDR3 is TGTGCCAGCAGCTTAGTCGGGACAGGCAATGAGCAGTTCTTC.

J is TRBJ1-4 and V is TRBV7-9, with 9 bases fitting TRBD1. V lost 4 bases and J lost 6; bases outside the gene matches: 3. Per the germline V gene, CDR1 is SEHNR and CDR2 is FQNEAQ (reference sequence). The CDR3 has 14 amino acids. This chain's CDR3 is CASSSTGGHEKLFF. The CDR3 DNA follows: TGTGCCAGCAGCTCTACAGGGGGCCATGAAAAACTGTTTTTT.

This chain joins TRBV9 and TRBJ1-2, with D possibly TRBD1 on 6 matching bases. This CDR3 region has 11 residues. Germline values: CDR1 SGDLS, CDR2 YYNGEE. The V gene lost 6 bases and the J gene lost 4 bases, with 7 bases spanning the gap. The DNA of the CDR3 is TGTGCCAGCAAGGGGGTCTATGGCTACACCTTC. Encoded protein: CASKGVYGYTF.

This chain connects TRBV5-8 to TRBJ2-3, with 10 bases lining up with TRBD2. The CDR3 loop spans 15 amino acids. Germline V gene sequence: CDR1 SGHTS, CDR2 YDEGEE. J gave up 5 bases and V 1 base, and 4 bases lay outside the gene matches. CDR3 coding DNA: TGTGCCAGCAGCTTGAGCGGGGGGGCTGGAGATACGCAGTATTTT. This sequence encodes CASSLSGGAGDTQYF.

The sample holds a few counts of this clone. The chain carries TRBV5-1 and TRBJ2-7, with 8 positions matching TRBD2. V lost 4 bases to trimming and J lost 3 bases; unmatched junction nucleotides: 9. The CDR3 extends over 15 amino acids. Per the germline V gene, CDR1 is SGHRS and CDR2 is YFSETQ. CDR3: CASSPAGGLSYEQYF. CDR3 in DNA: TGCGCCAGCAGCCCCGCGGGGGGCCTCAGCTACGAGCAGTACTTC.

This sequence joins TRBV5-8 and TRBJ1-5, with D maybe TRBD1 (6 bases). The CDR3 sequence is 17 residues long. Deletions cut 0 bases from V and 2 bases from J, with 15 bases between. The germline gives CDR1 SGHTS, CDR2 YDEGEE. The CDR3 DNA is TGTGCCAGCAGCTTGGGTCAGGGGAATATGGGCAATCAGCCCCAGCATTTT. Translated: CASSLGQGNMGNQPQHF.